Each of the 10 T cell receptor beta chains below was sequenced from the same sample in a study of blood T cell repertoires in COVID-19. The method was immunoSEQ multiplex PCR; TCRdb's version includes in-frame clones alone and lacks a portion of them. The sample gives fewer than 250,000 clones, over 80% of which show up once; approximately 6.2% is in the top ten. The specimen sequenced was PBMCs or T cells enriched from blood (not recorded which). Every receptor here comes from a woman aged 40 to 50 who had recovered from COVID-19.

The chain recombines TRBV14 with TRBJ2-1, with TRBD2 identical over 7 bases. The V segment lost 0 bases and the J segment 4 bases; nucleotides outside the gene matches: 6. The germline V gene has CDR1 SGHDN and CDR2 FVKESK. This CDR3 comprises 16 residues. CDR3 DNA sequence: TGTGCCAGCAGCCAAGAGGCAGCGGGACTTTACAATGAGCAGTTCTTC. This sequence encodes CASSQEAAGLYNEQFF.

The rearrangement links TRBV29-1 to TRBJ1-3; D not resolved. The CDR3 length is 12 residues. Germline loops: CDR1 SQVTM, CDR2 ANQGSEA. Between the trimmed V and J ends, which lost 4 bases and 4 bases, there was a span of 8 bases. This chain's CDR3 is CSVGREGNTIYF. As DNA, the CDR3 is TGCAGCGTTGGGAGGGAAGGAAACACCATATATTTT.

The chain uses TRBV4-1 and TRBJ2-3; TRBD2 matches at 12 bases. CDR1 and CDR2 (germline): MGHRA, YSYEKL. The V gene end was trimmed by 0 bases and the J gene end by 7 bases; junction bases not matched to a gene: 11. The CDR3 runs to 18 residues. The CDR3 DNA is TGCGCCAGCAGCCAAGACCCAGGACTAGCGGGGCCCCTAAATACGCAGTATTTT. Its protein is CASSQDPGLAGPLNTQYF.

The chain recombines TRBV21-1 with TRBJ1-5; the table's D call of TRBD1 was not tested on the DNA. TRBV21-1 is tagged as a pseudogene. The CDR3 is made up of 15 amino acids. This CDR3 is CASRADRVSNQPQHF. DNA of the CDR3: TGTGCCAGCAGGGCGGACAGGGTAAGCAATCAGCCCCAGCATTTT.

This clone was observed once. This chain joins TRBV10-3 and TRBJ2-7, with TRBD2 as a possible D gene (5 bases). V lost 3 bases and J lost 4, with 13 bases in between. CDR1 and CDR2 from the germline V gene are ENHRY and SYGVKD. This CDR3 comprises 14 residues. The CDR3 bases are TGTGCCATCAGTGACCTCACCGGGGTTTACGAGCAGTACTTC. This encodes CAISDLTGVYEQYF.

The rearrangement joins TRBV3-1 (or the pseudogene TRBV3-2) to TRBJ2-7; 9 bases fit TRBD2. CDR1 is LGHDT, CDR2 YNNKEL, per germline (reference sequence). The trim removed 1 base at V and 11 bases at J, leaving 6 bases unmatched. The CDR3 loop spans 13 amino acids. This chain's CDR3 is CASSQGGGRAEYF. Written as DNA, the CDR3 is TGTGCCAGCAGCCAAGGGGGCGGGAGGGCAGAGTACTTC.

CDR3 nucleotides: TGTGCCAGTGCGGACAGGGACAATAGCAATCAGCCCCAGCATTTT. It encodes CASADRDNSNQPQHF. The chain recombines TRBV19 with TRBJ1-5; 8 positions match TRBD1. Trimming at V came to 8 bases and at J to 0 bases, leaving 6 bases not matched to a gene. The CDR3 has 15 residues. Germline values: CDR1 LNHDA, CDR2 SQIVND (reference sequence).

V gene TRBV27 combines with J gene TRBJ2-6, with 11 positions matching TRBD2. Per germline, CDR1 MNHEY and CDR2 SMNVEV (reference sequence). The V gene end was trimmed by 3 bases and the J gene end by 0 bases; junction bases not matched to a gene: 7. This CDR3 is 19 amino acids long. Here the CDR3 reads CASSLLAGGTYSGANVLTF. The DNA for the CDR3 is TGTGCCAGCAGTTTGCTAGCGGGAGGCACCTACTCTGGGGCCAACGTCCTGACTTTC.

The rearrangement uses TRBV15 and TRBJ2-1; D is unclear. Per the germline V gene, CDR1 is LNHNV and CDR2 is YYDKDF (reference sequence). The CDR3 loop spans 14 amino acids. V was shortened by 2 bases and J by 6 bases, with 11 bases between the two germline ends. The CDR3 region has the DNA TGTGCCACCAGCAGAAACCTCATACTCAATGAGCAGTTCTTC. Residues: CATSRNLILNEQFF.

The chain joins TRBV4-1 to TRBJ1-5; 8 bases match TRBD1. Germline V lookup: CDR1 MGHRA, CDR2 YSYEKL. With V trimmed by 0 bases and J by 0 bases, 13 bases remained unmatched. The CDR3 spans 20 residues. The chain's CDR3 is CASSQEGENRGYYSNQPQHF. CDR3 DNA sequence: TGCGCCAGCAGCCAAGAAGGAGAAAACAGGGGGTATTATAGCAATCAGCCCCAGCATTTT.